This entry concerns a single T cell receptor beta chain. This sample was taken from a study of Graves' ophthalmopathy and Graves' hyperthyroidism. The CDR3 extends over 13 amino acids. The V gene's germline CDR1 is MGHRA and CDR2 YSYEKL. V lost 5 bases, J lost 7 bases, and 14 bases lay in between. Amplifying from RNA transcripts, the study obtained TCR beta CDR3 regions. HTBI-primed first-round RT-PCR preceded second-round multiplex PCR. TCRdb re-called the multiplex PCR reads with MiXCR, one entry per CDR3 protein. The sample shows some 160,000 distinct CDR3 sequences, about two fifths of them seen only once.

The V and J genes are TRBV4-1 and TRBJ1-2; TRBD1 might be the D (6 bases). The sample was peripheral blood. This sequence originates from a man younger than 40 with Graves' ophthalmopathy. CDR3 DNA sequence: TGCGCCAGCAGCGGAATTGGGGGCTCTGGCTACACCTTC. Residues: CASSGIGGSGYTF.